This T cell receptor (beta chain) was recorded in a study of cytomegalovirus exposure and HLA in healthy donors (dated by TCRdb to the late 2010s). A note on the overall study: The roughly 670 repertoires of the first cohort and the roughly 110 validation repertoires were produced on the same platform, according to a later analysis. The study combined high-throughput TCR immunosequencing, statistical association of individual TCRs with disease status, and machine learning to predict cytomegalovirus infection status. The study aimed to test whether signatures of past pathogen exposure could be identified by cataloging public T cell receptors. Along with the approximately 600-subject first cohort, a separate validation cohort of 120 different subjects was used. Here is what the overall study found, with its caveats: All 120 or so repertoires were used to score co-occurrence in the validation cohort in a later analysis, because that analysis had no HLA typing for the cohort. Across donors, most TCR sequences were observed very rarely, whereas some public TCRs were present in many individuals. Of the cluster scores, roughly 95% were above 0 in a later analysis, which found that TCRs clustered in the first cohort also tended to co-occur in the 110 or so validation repertoires. It was suggested by the authors that the approach could potentially be generalized to other disease states and immunological phenotypes. A few of the identified cytomegalovirus-associated TCR beta chains were confirmed in vitro to be specific for cytomegalovirus antigens. The classifier was reported to diagnose cytomegalovirus status with high specificity and sensitivity in both the original cohort and the validation cohort. The study gave a list of about 170 TCR beta chains associated with cytomegalovirus.

Concerning this clone: No antigen is known for it. Base quality data are lacking; no much larger clone is found one base away.

Germline trimming amounts to 4 bases on V and 4 bases on J, with 11 as the count of junction bases outside the gene matches. From the germline V gene (reference sequence), CDR1 is GTSNPN and CDR2 is SVGIG. The CDR3, from cysteine to phenylalanine, totals 15 residues. Left in the record is the CDR3 DNA by itself, 45 bases read in frame from the first base. The library was produced with the immunoSEQ multiplex PCR assay. From the authors' description of their analysis: A statistical classification framework was developed to diagnose cytomegalovirus status using the catalog of TCR beta chain sequences. Sourced from immuneACCESS, this table was stored by TCRdb with only in-frame sequences that have V and J called. A share of the clones is absent; for the studies checked, an unresolved V gene accounts for under half, and the remainder has no known explanation. V and J calls and clone size come straight from that table; D and trimming were deduced from the DNA. The sample yields about 310,000 clones; roughly 90% were counted once. The ten largest clones capture approximately 0.9% of the sample.

Donors formed part of the validation cohort, which comprised 120 subjects and was distinct from the first cohort of under 850 subjects. The sequenced sample consisted of PBMCs. In this chain, TRBV30 is recombined with TRBJ2-7, with 9 central nucleotides matching TRBD1. This clonotype originated in a man under 40 in good health and CMV-seronegative. The CDR3 region reads CAWKSAGTGLYEQYF. In nucleotide form, the sequence is TGTGCCTGGAAGAGTGCCGGGACAGGGCTATACGAGCAGTACTTC.